Listed below are T cell receptor beta chains from one sample, sequenced in a study of T-cell reconstitution after alpha-beta-depleted transplantation in children. TCRdb re-called the PCR reads with MiXCR, one entry per CDR3 protein. Of a few hundred thousand distinct CDR3 sequences listed, approximately 42% were seen once; the top ten hold around 29%. Sequenced material: PBMCs, taken before TCRalphabeta/CD19-depleted stem cell transplant. The receptors here all came from a girl aged 2-10 years with aplastic anemia, due to receive a stem cell transplant. The CDR3 runs from the conserved cysteine through the conserved F or W. A D gene is named only where the DNA matches it firmly. Clone sizes are given selectively: once, few, many, or a class where the clone is expanded.

TRBJ2-1 NA NA TRBV3-1 TGTGCCTGCAGCCAAGGCTTACTAGGACTCCTCTCGAGGAATGAGCAGTTCTTC CACSQGLLGLLSRNEQFF
TRBJ2-5 NA TRBD1 TRBV20-1 TGCAGTGCTTTTCGGACAGGGCGGGAGACCCAGTACTTC CSAFRTGRETQYF
TRBJ2-5 NA TRBD2 TRBV28 TGTGCCACCAGGGAGGGGTTCCAAGAGACCCAGTACTTC CATREGFQETQYF
TRBJ1-5 many NA TRBV20-1 TGCAGTGCCATCGGCGAAGGGCTTGGCAATCAGCCCCAGCATTTT CSAIGEGLGNQPQHF
TRBJ2-2 NA NA TRBV7-6 TGTGCCAGCAGCTTACAGGGGGAGCTGTTTTTT CASSLQGELFF
TRBJ1-2 few TRBD1 TRBV28 TGTGCCAGCAGACTGGGACAGAACTATGGCTACACCTTC CASRLGQNYGYTF
TRBJ2-1 NA NA TRBV27 TGTGCCAGCAGCAACCTAGGAGGGAGGCAGTTCTTC CASSNLGGRQFF
TRBJ2-1 many TRBD2 TRBV7-2 TGTGCCAGCAGCCGAGCGGCGGGAGCTTACAATGAGCAGTTCTTC CASSRAAGAYNEQFF
TRBJ2-6 NA NA TRBV6-2/TRBV6-3 TGTGCCAGCCGAGGTTCCGGCTCTGGGGCCAACGTCCTGACTTTC CASRGSGSGANVLTF
TRBJ2-7 NA NA TRBV6-5 TGTGCCAGCAGTTACTCGTCTGGCGGGACCTACGAGCAGTACTTC CASSYSSGGTYEQYF
TRBJ2-5 NA NA TRBV5-1 TGCGCCAGCAGTGGGAGCTGGGGGGCCGGGGAGACCCAGTACTTC CASSGSWGAGETQYF
TRBJ2-1 NA TRBD2 TRBV28 TGTGCCAGCGCGTGGCGGGGGGGGACCAATGAGCAGTTCTTC CASAWRGGTNEQFF
TRBJ2-3 many TRBD2 TRBV11-2 TGTGCCAGCAGCCCCATCAATCATCTTACTAGCGCCAAGGGGCATACGCAGTATTTT CASSPINHLTSAKGHTQYF
TRBJ2-7 many TRBD1 TRBV29-1 TGCAGCGTGGGGCCGGACAGGACCGACAGTTACTTC CSVGPDRTDSYF
TRBJ1-3 few NA TRBV19 TGTGCCAGTAGTTTTTTGGGGGCGACCTCTGGAAACACCATATATTTT CASSFLGATSGNTIYF
TRBJ2-1 NA NA TRBV12-5 TGTGCTAGTGGTTTCGGCCAAACCCCCTACAATGAGCAGTTCTTC CASGFGQTPYNEQFF
TRBJ2-5 NA TRBD1 TRBV7-6 TGTGCCAGCAGCTCCCGAAACAGGGGGCGCGGTCAAGAGACCCAGTACTTC CASSSRNRGRGQETQYF
TRBJ1-1 few NA TRBV12-3/TRBV12-4 TGTGCCAGCAGTTTTCGTGGGGGGTTCACTGAAGCTTTCTTT CASSFRGGFTEAFF
TRBJ2-5 NA TRBD1 TRBV12-3/TRBV12-4 TGTGCCAGCAGTTTCGGACAGGGGCTTGGGGTTGGGGAGACCCAGTACTTC CASSFGQGLGVGETQYF
TRBJ2-2 few TRBD1 TRBV20-1 TGCAGTGGAACCGGGACAGGGGACACCGGGGAGCTGTTTTTT CSGTGTGDTGELFF
TRBJ2-5 NA NA TRBV11-2 TGTGCCAGCCAGGCTCCCGGCAGCGGGACCCAGTACTTC CASQAPGSGTQYF
TRBJ1-5 few NA TRBV28 TGTGCCAGCAGTTCCATGGGGCTCGGGGGGTTGGGGCAGCCCCAGCATTTT CASSSMGLGGLGQPQHF
TRBJ2-3 many TRBD2 TRBV24-1 TGTGCCACCAGTGATGCTAGCGGGAGTTTCGTAGATACGCAGTATTTT CATSDASGSFVDTQYF
TRBJ2-7 many NA TRBV7-2 TGTGCCAGCAGCTCCGGGGTCTACGAGCAGTACTTC CASSSGVYEQYF
TRBJ2-7 many NA TRBV20-1 TGCAGTGCTAGGGACGGGTCTTCCTACTCCTACGAGCAGTACTTC CSARDGSSYSYEQYF
TRBJ2-3 NA NA TRBV11-2 TGTGCCAGCAGTCGAGCCCGGAGCGGAGGACGATCCGCAGATACGCAGTATTTT CASSRARSGGRSADTQYF
TRBJ2-1 many NA TRBV7-3 TGTGCCAGCAGCTTGGAGGGCTCTTTAGGTGAGCAGTTCTTC CASSLEGSLGEQFF
TRBJ2-5 NA NA TRBV29-1 TGCAGCGTTGTAGGGGGGTTTGGGCAAGAGACCCAGTACTTC CSVVGGFGQETQYF
TRBJ1-1 NA NA TRBV20-1 TGCAGTGCTAGAGATCAGGAAGTGAACACTGAAGCTTTCTTT CSARDQEVNTEAFF
TRBJ2-5 NA NA TRBV7-9 TGTGCCAGCAGACCGTATCAAGAGACCCAGTACTTC CASRPYQETQYF
TRBJ1-1 NA NA TRBV20-1 TGCAGTGCTAGAAGACAGGAGTACACTGAAGCTTTCTTT CSARRQEYTEAFF
TRBJ2-1 NA NA TRBV6-2/TRBV6-3 TGTGCCAGCAGTTACTCGACTTTGTATACATACAATGAGCAGTTCTTC CASSYSTLYTYNEQFF
TRBJ2-3 NA NA TRBV21-1 TGTGCCATCCGGGACAGCGAGTCCACAGATACGCAGTATTTT CAIRDSESTDTQYF
TRBJ2-7 few NA TRBV20-1 TGCAGTGCTTGCCCAACGACATTCCTTTCCTACGAGCAGTACTTC CSACPTTFLSYEQYF
TRBJ1-4 NA TRBD1 TRBV5-1 TGCGCCAGCAGCAGGGACAGGGGCAGAGAAAAACTGTTTTTT CASSRDRGREKLFF
TRBJ1-5 NA NA TRBV6-1 TGTGCCAGCAGTAGGACAGTTAATCAGCCCCAGCATTTT CASSRTVNQPQHF
TRBJ2-1 NA NA TRBV11-2 TGTGCCAGCAGCTTATCAGGGGAAGGACTGAATGAGCAGTTCTTC CASSLSGEGLNEQFF
TRBJ2-2 many NA TRBV20-1 TGCAGTGCTAGAGATTGGGCAGCGAACACCGGGGAGCTGTTTTTT CSARDWAANTGELFF
TRBJ1-1 few NA TRBV20-1 TGCAGTGCCCCCTCGAACACTGAAGCTTTCTTT CSAPSNTEAFF
TRBJ2-3 NA TRBD2 TRBV7-8 TGTGCCAGCAGCTCGCCGGGACTAGAGAATACGCAGTATTTT CASSSPGLENTQYF
TRBJ2-7 many NA TRBV3-1 TGTGCCAGCAGCTACGGACTGAAAAGCGAGCAGTACTTC CASSYGLKSEQYF